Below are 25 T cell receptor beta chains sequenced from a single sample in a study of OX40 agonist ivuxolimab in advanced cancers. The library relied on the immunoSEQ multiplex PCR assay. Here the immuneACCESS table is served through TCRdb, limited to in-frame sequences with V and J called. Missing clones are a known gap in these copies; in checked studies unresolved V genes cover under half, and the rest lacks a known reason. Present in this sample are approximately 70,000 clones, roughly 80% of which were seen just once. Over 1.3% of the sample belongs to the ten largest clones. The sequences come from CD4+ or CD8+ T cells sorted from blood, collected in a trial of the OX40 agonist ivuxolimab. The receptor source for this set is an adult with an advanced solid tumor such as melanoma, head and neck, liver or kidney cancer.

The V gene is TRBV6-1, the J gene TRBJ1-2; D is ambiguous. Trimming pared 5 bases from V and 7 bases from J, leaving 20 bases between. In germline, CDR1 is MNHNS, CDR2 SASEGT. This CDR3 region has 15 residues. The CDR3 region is CASSPAPTRGSGYTF. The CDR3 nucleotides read TGTGCCAGCAGTCCAGCGCCGACCCGGGGTAGTGGCTACACCTTC.

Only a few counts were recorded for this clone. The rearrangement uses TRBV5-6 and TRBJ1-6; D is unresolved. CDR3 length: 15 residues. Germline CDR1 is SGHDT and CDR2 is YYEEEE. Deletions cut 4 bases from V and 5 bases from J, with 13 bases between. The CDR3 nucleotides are TGTGCCAGCAGCGTCTATTGGCAGGATAATTCACCCCTCCACTTT. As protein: CASSVYWQDNSPLHF.

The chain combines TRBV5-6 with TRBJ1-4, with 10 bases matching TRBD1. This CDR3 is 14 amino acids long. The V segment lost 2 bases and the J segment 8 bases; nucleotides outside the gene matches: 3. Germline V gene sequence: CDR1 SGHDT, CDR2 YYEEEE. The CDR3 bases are TGTGCCAGCAGCTTCGGGACAGGGGTGGAAAAACTGTTTTTT. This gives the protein CASSFGTGVEKLFF.

The CDR3 sequence: CASSLATRGAHEQYF. The CDR3 region has the DNA TGTGCCAGCAGCTTAGCGACCCGGGGCGCCCACGAGCAGTACTTC. V is TRBV7-8 and J is TRBJ2-5, with D perhaps being TRBD1 or TRBD2 (5 bases each). The DNA end favors TRBJ2-7, so the J call may be wrong. CDR1 and CDR2 (germline): SGHVS, FQNEAQ. This CDR3 comprises 15 residues.

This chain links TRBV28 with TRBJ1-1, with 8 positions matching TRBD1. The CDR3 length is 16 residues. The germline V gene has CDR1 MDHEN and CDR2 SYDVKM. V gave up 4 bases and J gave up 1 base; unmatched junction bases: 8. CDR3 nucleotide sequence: TGTGCCAGCAGTTCCCCAGGGGGCGGCCAGAACACTGAAGCTTTCTTT. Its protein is CASSSPGGGQNTEAFF.

This CDR3 reads CASSYGQGGVETQYF. The CDR3 bases are TGTGCCAGCAGTTACGGACAGGGTGGAGTAGAGACCCAGTACTTC. The chain employs TRBV6-5 and TRBJ2-5; 8 nucleotides align to TRBD1. Germline V gives CDR1 MNHEY, CDR2 SVGAGI. CDR3 length: 15 amino acids. J lost 4 bases, V lost 2 bases, and 6 bases had no gene match.

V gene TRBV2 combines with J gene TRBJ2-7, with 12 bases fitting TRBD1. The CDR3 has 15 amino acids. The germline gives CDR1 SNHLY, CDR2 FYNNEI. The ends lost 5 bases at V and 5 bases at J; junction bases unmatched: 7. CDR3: CASSQPGQGAHEQYF. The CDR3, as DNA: TGTGCCAGCAGTCAACCGGGACAGGGGGCCCACGAGCAGTACTTC.

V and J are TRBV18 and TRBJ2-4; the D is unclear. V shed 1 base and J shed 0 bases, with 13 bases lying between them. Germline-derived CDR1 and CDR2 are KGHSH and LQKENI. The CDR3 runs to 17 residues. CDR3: CASSPRGAILAKNIQYF. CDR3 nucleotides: TGTGCCAGCTCACCACGTGGCGCGATCCTAGCCAAAAACATTCAGTACTTC.

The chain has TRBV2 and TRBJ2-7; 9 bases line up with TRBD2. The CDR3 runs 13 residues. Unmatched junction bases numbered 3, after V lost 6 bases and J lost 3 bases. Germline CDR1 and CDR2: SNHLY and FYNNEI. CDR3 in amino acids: CASSRLADYEQYF. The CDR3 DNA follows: TGTGCCAGCAGCAGACTAGCGGACTACGAGCAGTACTTC.

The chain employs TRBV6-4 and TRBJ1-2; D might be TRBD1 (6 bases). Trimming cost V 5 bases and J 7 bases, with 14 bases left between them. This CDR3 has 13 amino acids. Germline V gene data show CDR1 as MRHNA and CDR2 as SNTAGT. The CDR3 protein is CASSPIPTGGYTF. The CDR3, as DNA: TGTGCCAGCAGTCCCATACCGACAGGTGGCTACACCTTC.

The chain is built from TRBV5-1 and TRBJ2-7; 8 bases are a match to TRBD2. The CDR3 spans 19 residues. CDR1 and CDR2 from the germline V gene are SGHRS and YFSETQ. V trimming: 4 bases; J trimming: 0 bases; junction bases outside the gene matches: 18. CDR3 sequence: CASSPFPAGGATSSYEQYF. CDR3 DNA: TGCGCCAGCAGCCCGTTCCCCGCGGGGGGCGCTACGAGCTCCTACGAGCAGTACTTC.

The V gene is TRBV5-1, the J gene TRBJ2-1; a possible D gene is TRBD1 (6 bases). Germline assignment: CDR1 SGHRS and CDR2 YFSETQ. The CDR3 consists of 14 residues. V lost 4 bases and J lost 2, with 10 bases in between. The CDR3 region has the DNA TGCGCCAGCAGCCGGACAGACCCCTACAATGAGCAGTTCTTC. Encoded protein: CASSRTDPYNEQFF.

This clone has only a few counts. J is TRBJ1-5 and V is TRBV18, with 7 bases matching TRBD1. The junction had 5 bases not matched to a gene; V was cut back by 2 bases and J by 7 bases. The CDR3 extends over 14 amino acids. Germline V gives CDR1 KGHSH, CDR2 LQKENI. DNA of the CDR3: TGTGCCAGCTCACCAGGAGGGGGCCGCCAGCCCCAGCATTTT. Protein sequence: CASSPGGGRQPQHF.

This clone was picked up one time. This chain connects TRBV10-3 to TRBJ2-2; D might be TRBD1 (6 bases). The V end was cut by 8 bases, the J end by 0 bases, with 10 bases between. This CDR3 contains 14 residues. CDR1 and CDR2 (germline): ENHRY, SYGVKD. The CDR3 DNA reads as TGTGCCATCGCGAGGGGGACGAACACCGGGGAGCTGTTTTTT. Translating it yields CAIARGTNTGELFF.

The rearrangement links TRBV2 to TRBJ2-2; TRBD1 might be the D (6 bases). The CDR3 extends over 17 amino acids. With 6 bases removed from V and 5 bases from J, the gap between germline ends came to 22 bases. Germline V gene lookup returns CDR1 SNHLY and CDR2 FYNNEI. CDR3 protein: CASSPRDIRLNTGELFF. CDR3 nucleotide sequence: TGTGCCAGCAGCCCCCGGGACATCCGCTTGAATACCGGGGAGCTGTTTTTT.

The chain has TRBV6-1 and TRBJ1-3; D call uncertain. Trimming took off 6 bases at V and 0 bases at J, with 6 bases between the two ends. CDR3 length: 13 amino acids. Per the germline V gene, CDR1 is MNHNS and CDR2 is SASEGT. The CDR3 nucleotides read TGTGCCAGCAGGGCCAGCTCTGGAAACACCATATATTTT. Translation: CASRASSGNTIYF.

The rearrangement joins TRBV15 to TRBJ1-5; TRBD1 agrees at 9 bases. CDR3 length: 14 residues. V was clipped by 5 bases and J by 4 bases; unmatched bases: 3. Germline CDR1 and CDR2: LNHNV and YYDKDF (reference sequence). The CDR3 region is CATSLGTGNQPQHF. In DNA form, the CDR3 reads TGTGCCACCAGCTTAGGGACAGGGAATCAGCCCCAGCATTTT.

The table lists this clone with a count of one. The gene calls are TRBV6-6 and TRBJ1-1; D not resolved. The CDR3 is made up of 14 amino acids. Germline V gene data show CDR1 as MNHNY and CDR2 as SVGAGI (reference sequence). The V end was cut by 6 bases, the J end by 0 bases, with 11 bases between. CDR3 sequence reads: CASSTDGVNTEAFF. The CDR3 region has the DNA TGTGCCAGCAGCACTGACGGGGTGAACACTGAAGCTTTCTTT.

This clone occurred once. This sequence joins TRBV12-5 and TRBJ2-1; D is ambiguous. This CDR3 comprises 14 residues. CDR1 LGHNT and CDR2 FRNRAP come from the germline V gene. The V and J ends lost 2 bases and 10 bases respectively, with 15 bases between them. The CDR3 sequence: CASGLTPDHPEQFF. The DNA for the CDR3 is TGTGCTAGTGGTTTGACCCCTGACCATCCGGAGCAGTTCTTC.

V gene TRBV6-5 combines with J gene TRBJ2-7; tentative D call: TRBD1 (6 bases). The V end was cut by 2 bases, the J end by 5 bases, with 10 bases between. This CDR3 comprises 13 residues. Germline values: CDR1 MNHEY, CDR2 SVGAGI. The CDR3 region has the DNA TGTGCCAGCAGTTACCCCAACAGGGACGAGCAGTACTTC. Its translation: CASSYPNRDEQYF.

For the CDR3, the DNA is TGTGCCAGTAGTAATCTCAGGGCTAGCAATCAGCCCCAGCATTTT. Translated, it gives CASSNLRASNQPQHF. The rearrangement links TRBV19 to TRBJ1-5; maybe TRBD1 (5 bases). The germline CDR1 and CDR2 sequences are LNHDA and SQIVND (reference sequence). The length of the CDR3 is 15 residues. The V gene lost 4 bases and the J gene lost 0 bases, with 10 bases spanning the gap.

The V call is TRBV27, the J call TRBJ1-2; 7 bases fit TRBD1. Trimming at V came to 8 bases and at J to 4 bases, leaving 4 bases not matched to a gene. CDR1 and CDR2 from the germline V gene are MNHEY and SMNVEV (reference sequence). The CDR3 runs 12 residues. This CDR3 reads CASAGGTYGYTF. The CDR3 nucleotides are TGTGCCAGCGCAGGGGGTACCTATGGCTACACCTTC.

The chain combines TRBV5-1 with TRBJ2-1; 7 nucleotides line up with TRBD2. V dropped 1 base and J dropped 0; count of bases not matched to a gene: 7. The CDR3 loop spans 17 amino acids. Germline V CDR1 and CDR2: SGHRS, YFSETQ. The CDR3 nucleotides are TGCGCCAGCAGCTTGATGGGCGGGGGAAGCTCCTACAATGAGCAGTTCTTC. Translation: CASSLMGGGSSYNEQFF.

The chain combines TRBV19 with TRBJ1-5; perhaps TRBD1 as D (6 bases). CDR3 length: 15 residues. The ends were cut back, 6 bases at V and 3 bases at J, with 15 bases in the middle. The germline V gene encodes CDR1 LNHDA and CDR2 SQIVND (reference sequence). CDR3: CASSWGRGDNQPQHF. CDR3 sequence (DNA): TGTGCCAGTAGCTGGGGAAGGGGGGACAATCAGCCCCAGCATTTT.

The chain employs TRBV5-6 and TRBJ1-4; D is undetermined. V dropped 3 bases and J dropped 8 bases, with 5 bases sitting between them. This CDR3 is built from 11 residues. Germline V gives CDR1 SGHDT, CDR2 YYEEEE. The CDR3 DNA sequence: TGTGCCAGCAGCTCTACCGAAAAACTGTTTTTT. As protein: CASSSTEKLFF.